This T cell receptor beta chain was recorded in a study of T cell repertoires in cytomegalovirus infection. From the reads, TCRdb called clonotypes with MiXCR, one entry per CDR3 protein. Among hundreds of thousands of distinct CDR3 sequences listed, 9.6% were seen once. The CDR3 is 14 amino acids. Trimming removed 3 bases from V and 8 bases from J; junction bases left unmatched: 7. In germline, CDR1 is SEHNR, CDR2 FQNEAQ (reference sequence). Study-wide points: Cumulative public TCR beta family frequency identified CMV carriers with the relevant HLA.

This clonotype was found many times. Its target is unknown. The V call is TRBV7-9, the J call TRBJ1-2, with 9 nucleotides matching TRBD1. The TCR comes from a human donor in good health (CMV status not recorded). Some clones in this sample may be carry-over from other donors' samples. Material for sequencing was PBMCs. In nucleotides, the CDR3 is TGTGCCAGCAGCTTCGGGGACAGGGTACACGGCTACACCTTC. Translated: CASSFGDRVHGYTF.